Detailed here is one T cell receptor (beta chain). Its antigen is undetermined. The germline V and J ends were trimmed by 0 bases and 0 bases, with 12 bases remaining between them. This CDR3 is built from 16 residues. Germline lookup yields CDR1 MNHNY and CDR2 SVGAGI (reference sequence). The record originates from a study of T cells in Graves' hyperthyroidism and ophthalmopathy. Amplified TCR beta CDR3 regions derived from RNA transcripts. Carried out on the TCR CDR3, a first-round RT-PCR used the HTBI primer set. TCRdb ran MiXCR on the multiplex PCR reads and lists one entry per CDR3 protein. This sample has fewer than 250,000 distinct CDR3 sequences; roughly 18% occur once, and the top ten carry roughly 50%. Study-wide results and caveats: Ophthalmopathy got predicted by the model a median about 6.7 months before its onset.

Approximately 9.3 ml of fresh peripheral blood supplied the PBMCs. Sequencing was done on a sample of blood. The TCR sequence derives from a man in his fifties with Graves' hyperthyroidism. V and J are TRBV6-6 and TRBJ2-7; no clear D gene. The CDR3 DNA sequence: TGTGCCAGCAGTTACTCCCCCTCCAAGCACTCCTACGAGCAGTACTTC. Protein sequence: CASSYSPSKHSYEQYF.